Presented here are 23 T cell receptor beta chains from one specimen sequenced in a study of T cell clonotyping in hematopoietic cell transplantation. The method was immunoSEQ multiplex PCR; TCRdb's version includes in-frame clones alone and lacks a portion of them. The repertoire consists of approximately 25,000 clones, with around 95% occurring once and the leading ten covering 1.1% to 1.5%. The material sequenced was peripheral blood mononuclear cells. Receptors were obtained from a man aged 50 to 60 in good health. Some clones in this sample may be carry-over from other donors' samples.

The rearrangement links TRBV6-6 to TRBJ2-3; the D gene is possibly TRBD1 (5 bases). Germline assignment: CDR1 MNHNY and CDR2 SVGAGI (reference sequence). Trimming removed 6 bases from V and 1 base from J, with 11 bases in between. The CDR3 length is 14 residues. The CDR3, as DNA: TGTGCCAGCAGGACAGTAGGCGGCACAGATACGCAGTATTTT. The encoded protein is CASRTVGGTDTQYF.

The V gene is TRBV7-9, the J gene TRBJ1-2; 7 bases fit TRBD1. From germline, CDR1 is SEHNR and CDR2 FQNEAQ (reference sequence). Germline trimming cut 3 bases from V and 8 bases from J; bases unmatched to any gene: 6. The CDR3 consists of 13 residues. CDR3 in DNA: TGTGCCAGCAGCTTGGGACAGAGACTAGGCTACACCTTC. The encoded protein is CASSLGQRLGYTF.

The chain links TRBV9 to TRBJ1-2, with D tentatively TRBD1 (5 bases). Trimming cost V 0 bases and J 5 bases, with 11 bases left between them. The CDR3 spans 14 residues. Germline assignment: CDR1 SGDLS and CDR2 YYNGEE. The CDR3 here is CASSVAVSGYGYTF. In nucleotides, the CDR3 is TGTGCCAGCAGCGTAGCAGTATCAGGGTATGGCTACACCTTC. The full variable domain, its missing parts supplied by reference TRBV9 and TRBJ1-2, is DSGVTQTPKHLITATGQRVTLRCSPRSGDLSVYWYQQSLDQGLQFLIQYYNGEERAKGNILERFSAQQFPDLHSELNLSSLELGDSALYFCASSVAVSGYGYTFGSGTRLTVV.

This chain links TRBV27 with TRBJ2-2; the match to TRBD2 covers 15 bases. Germline V lookup: CDR1 MNHEY, CDR2 SMNVEV (reference sequence). The CDR3 loop spans 17 amino acids. V was pared by 7 bases and J by 3 bases, with 6 bases of the junction left unmatched. CDR3 loop: CASNPGLAGGYTGELFF. The CDR3 DNA sequence: TGTGCCAGCAATCCTGGACTAGCGGGGGGGTACACCGGGGAGCTGTTTTTT.

This rearrangement joins TRBV14 to TRBJ1-2, with 10 bases that match TRBD1. The junction had 9 bases not matched to a gene; V was cut back by 0 bases and J by 8 bases. The CDR3 extends over 16 amino acids. Germline V gene lookup returns CDR1 SGHDN and CDR2 FVKESK. CDR3: CASSQDIGTGDLGYTF. The CDR3 nucleotides are TGTGCCAGCAGCCAAGATATAGGGACAGGGGACCTCGGCTACACCTTC.

V and J are TRBV29-1 and TRBJ2-7; 9 bases align to TRBD1. Germline values: CDR1 SQVTM, CDR2 ANQGSEA. V lost 4 bases, J lost 3 bases, and 7 bases stayed unmatched. This CDR3 has 14 residues. CDR3 sequence reads: CSVAAGTGIYEQYF. Here the CDR3 DNA reads TGCAGCGTTGCAGCCGGGACAGGGATCTACGAGCAGTACTTC.

This sequence joins TRBV6-5 and TRBJ1-1, with a weak D call TRBD1 (6 bases). CDR1 and CDR2 from the germline V gene are MNHEY and SVGAGI. The CDR3 covers 15 residues. Deletions cut 1 base from V and 1 base from J, with 10 bases between. The CDR3 loop is CASSYFGQPNTEAFF. The CDR3, as DNA: TGTGCCAGCAGTTACTTTGGACAGCCGAACACTGAAGCTTTCTTT.

The CDR3 is CASSIPGQASSGNTIYF. The CDR3 DNA follows: TGTGCCAGTAGTATCCCGGGACAGGCGAGCTCTGGAAACACCATATATTTT. This chain links TRBV19 with TRBJ1-3; 8 bases are shared with TRBD1. The J segment lost 0 bases and the V segment lost 3 bases, leaving 7 bases of the junction unmatched. Germline V gene lookup returns CDR1 LNHDA and CDR2 SQIVND (reference sequence). The CDR3 covers 17 residues. The full variable domain, with the rest looked up from reference TRBV19 and TRBJ1-3, is DGGITQSPKYLFRKEGQNVTLSCEQNLNHDAMYWYRQDPGQGLRLIYYSQIVNDFQKGDIAEGYSVSREKKESFPLTVTSAQKNPTAFYLCASSIPGQASSGNTIYFGEGSWLTVV.

The rearrangement links TRBV23-1 to TRBJ2-7, with 9 bases lining up with TRBD1. TRBV23-1 is an ORF, with its function uncertain. There are 15 residues in the CDR3. V shed 4 bases and J 2 bases; nucleotides not matched to a gene: 6. The DNA for the CDR3 is TGCGCCAGCAGTCTACCGGGACAGGGCACCTACGAGCAGTACTTC. Its protein product is CASSLPGQGTYEQYF.

The chain is built from TRBV5-1 and TRBJ1-2, with a weak D call TRBD1 (5 bases). This CDR3 region has 15 residues. Trimming left V 0 bases short and J 4 bases short, with 13 bases between. Germline values: CDR1 SGHRS, CDR2 YFSETQ. The CDR3 here is CASSLGGTAPYGYTF. The CDR3, as DNA: TGCGCCAGCAGCTTGGGGGGCACCGCACCCTATGGCTACACCTTC.

This clone was counted a few times. The V call is TRBV5-1, the J call TRBJ2-7; D is unresolved. V was cut by 0 bases and J by 3 bases, with 7 bases left in between. The CDR3 extends over 13 amino acids. Germline V gene sequence: CDR1 SGHRS, CDR2 YFSETQ. The CDR3 bases are TGCGCCAGCAGCTTGGTCCCCATCTACGAGCAGTACTTC. Translated, it gives CASSLVPIYEQYF.

V usage is TRBV27 and J usage is TRBJ2-7; a possible D gene is TRBD1 (6 bases). V lost 2 bases and J 3 bases, leaving 11 bases between the germline ends. The CDR3 runs 14 residues. Germline V gene data show CDR1 as MNHEY and CDR2 as SMNVEV (reference sequence). CDR3 sequence reads: CASSLKQGHYEQYF. The CDR3, as DNA: TGTGCCAGCAGTTTAAAGCAGGGGCACTACGAGCAGTACTTC.

The CDR3 nucleotides read TGTGCCAGCAGTAAGGGGGCTTCACTCCACGAGCAGTACTTC. As protein: CASSKGASLHEQYF. The J gene is TRBJ2-7, the V gene TRBV28, with 7 bases fitting TRBD1. The CDR3 is 14 residues long. V gave up 5 bases and J gave up 5 bases; unmatched junction bases: 9. Germline V lookup: CDR1 MDHEN, CDR2 SYDVKM.

This chain connects TRBV7-2 to TRBJ1-4; D is perhaps TRBD1 (6 bases). The CDR3 covers 14 residues. Trimming shortened V by 2 bases and J by 5 bases, and 9 bases separated the two germline ends. The germline V gene encodes CDR1 SGHTA and CDR2 FQGNSA. CDR3 in amino acids: CASSLRGGNEKLFF. The CDR3 coding sequence is TGTGCCAGCAGCTTAAGGGGGGGCAATGAAAAACTGTTTTTT.

V usage is TRBV4-3 and J usage is TRBJ1-6; 7 bases fit TRBD1. Germline lookup yields CDR1 LGHNA and CDR2 YSLEER. Germline trimming cut 4 bases from V and 9 bases from J; bases unmatched to any gene: 12. This CDR3 contains 16 residues. The CDR3: CASSPTTDRVGSPLHF. CDR3 nucleotides: TGCGCCAGCAGCCCGACTACTGACAGGGTGGGTTCACCCCTCCACTTT.

CDR3: CASGGQLNYGYTF. The CDR3 DNA follows: TGTGCCAGCGGGGGACAACTAAACTATGGCTACACCTTC. The chain joins TRBV7-2 to TRBJ1-2; D is possibly TRBD1 (6 bases). CDR3 size: 13 residues. V dropped 8 bases and J dropped 2 bases, with 12 bases sitting between them. Germline CDR1 is SGHTA and CDR2 is FQGNSA.

The rearrangement joins TRBV30 to TRBJ2-7; TRBD2 matches at 8 bases. J was trimmed by 0 bases and V by 3 bases; bases with no gene match: 4. CDR1 GTSNPN and CDR2 SVGIG come from the germline V gene (reference sequence). CDR3 length: 14 residues. The CDR3 coding sequence is TGTGCCTGGAGGGTAGCGGGGAGCTCCTACGAGCAGTACTTC. Encoded protein: CAWRVAGSSYEQYF.

The CDR3 region is CASSQGAENQPQHF. CDR3 nucleotide sequence: TGTGCCAGCAGTCAAGGGGCAGAGAATCAGCCCCAGCATTTT. This rearrangement joins TRBV6-1 to TRBJ1-5; D possibly corresponds to TRBD1 (5 bases). This CDR3 comprises 14 residues. In germline, CDR1 is MNHNS, CDR2 SASEGT. Trimming took 5 bases from V and 4 from J, leaving 12 bases between them.

This clone was seen a single time. This chain links TRBV6-5 with TRBJ1-2, with 10 bases identical to TRBD1. V shed 0 bases, J shed 1 base, and the junction held 2 bases outside the gene matches. The CDR3 is 16 amino acids. CDR1 is MNHEY, CDR2 SVGAGI, per germline. CDR3 amino acids: CASSYSRTGGNYGYTF. The CDR3 DNA is TGTGCCAGCAGTTACTCTCGGACAGGGGGTAACTATGGCTACACCTTC.

This rearrangement joins TRBV10-2 to TRBJ1-3; D gene unclear. CDR3 length: 13 residues. V shed 3 bases and J shed 0 bases, with 3 bases lying between them. Germline V gives CDR1 WSHSY, CDR2 SAAADI. The CDR3 coding sequence is TGCGCCAGCAGTGAATACTCTGGAAACACCATATATTTT. This sequence encodes CASSEYSGNTIYF.

The rearrangement links TRBV27 to TRBJ2-2; 9 bases map to TRBD1. The CDR3 loop spans 15 amino acids. Germline V gene lookup returns CDR1 MNHEY and CDR2 SMNVEV (reference sequence). With 5 bases clipped from V and 3 bases from J, the junction kept 4 bases outside the gene matches. The CDR3 spells CASSLRTGDTGELFF. CDR3 nucleotides: TGTGCCAGCAGTCTTAGGACAGGGGACACCGGGGAGCTGTTTTTT.

The chain recombines TRBV7-2 with TRBJ2-7; 7 bases line up with TRBD1. The J segment lost 4 bases and the V segment lost 5 bases, leaving 11 bases of the junction unmatched. The V gene's germline CDR1 is SGHTA and CDR2 FQGNSA. CDR3 length: 15 amino acids. The CDR3 region is CASSPTRTGGYEQYF. CDR3 coding DNA: TGTGCCAGCAGCCCGACCCGGACAGGAGGTTACGAGCAGTACTTC. Supplemented by reference TRBV7-2 and TRBJ2-7, the full variable domain reads GAGVSQSPSNKVTEKGKDVELRCDPISGHTALYWYRQSLGQGLEFLIYFQGNSAPDKSGLPSDRFSAERTGGSVSTLTIQRTQQEDSAVYLCASSPTRTGGYEQYFGPGTRLTVT.

In its sample, this clone was seen once. CDR3 region: CASSLSGLAGMYEQYF. CDR3 sequence (DNA): TGTGCCAGCTCACTTTCGGGACTAGCGGGGATGTACGAGCAGTACTTC. The chain uses TRBV18 and TRBJ2-7, with 13 bases identical to TRBD2. Looked up from germline, CDR1 is KGHSH and CDR2 is LQKENI. CDR3 length: 16 amino acids. V was clipped by 4 bases and J by 4 bases; unmatched bases: 7.